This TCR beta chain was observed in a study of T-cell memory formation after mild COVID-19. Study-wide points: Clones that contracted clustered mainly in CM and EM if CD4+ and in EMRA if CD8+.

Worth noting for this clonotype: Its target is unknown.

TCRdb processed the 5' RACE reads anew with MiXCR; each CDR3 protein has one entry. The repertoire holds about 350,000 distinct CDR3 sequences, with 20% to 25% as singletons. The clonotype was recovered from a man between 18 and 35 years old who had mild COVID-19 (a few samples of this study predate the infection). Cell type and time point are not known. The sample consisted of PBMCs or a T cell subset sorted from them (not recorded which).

This CDR3 is CASSQVLLGETQYF. The CDR3 nucleotides are TGTGCCAGCAGCCAAGTACTCTTGGGAGAGACCCAGTACTTC. J is TRBJ2-5 and V is TRBV14; D is unresolved. Trimming took off 1 base at V and 4 bases at J, with 10 bases between the two ends. This CDR3 spans 14 amino acids. From germline, CDR1 is SGHDN and CDR2 FVKESK.